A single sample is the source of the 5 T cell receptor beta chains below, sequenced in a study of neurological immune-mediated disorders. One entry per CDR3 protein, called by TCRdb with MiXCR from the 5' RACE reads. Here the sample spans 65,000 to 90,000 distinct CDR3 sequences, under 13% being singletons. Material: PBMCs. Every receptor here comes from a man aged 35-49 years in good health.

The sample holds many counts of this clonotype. The CDR3 reads CASSLPGLSYEQYF. DNA for the CDR3: TGTGCCAGCAGCCTTCCGGGACTTAGCTACGAGCAGTACTTC. The gene calls are TRBV7-2 and TRBJ2-7, with a possible D match to TRBD2 (6 bases). The CDR3 contains 14 residues. Trimming took off 5 bases at V and 3 bases at J, with 14 bases between the two ends. From germline, CDR1 is SGHTA and CDR2 FQGNSA.

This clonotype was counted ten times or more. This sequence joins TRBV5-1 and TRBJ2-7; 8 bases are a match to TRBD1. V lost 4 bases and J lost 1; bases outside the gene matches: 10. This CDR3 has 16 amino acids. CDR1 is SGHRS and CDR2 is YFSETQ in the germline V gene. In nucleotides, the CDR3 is TGCGCCAGCAGCCCGGGCTCTCGGGACAGGTCCTACGAGCAGTACTTC. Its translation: CASSPGSRDRSYEQYF.

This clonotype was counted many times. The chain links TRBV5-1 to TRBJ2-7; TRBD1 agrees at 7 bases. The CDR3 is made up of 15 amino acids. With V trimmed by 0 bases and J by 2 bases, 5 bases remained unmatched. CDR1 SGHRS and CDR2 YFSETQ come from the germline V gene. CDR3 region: CASSLGQGATYEQYF. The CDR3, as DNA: TGCGCCAGCAGCTTGGGACAGGGAGCGACCTACGAGCAGTACTTC.

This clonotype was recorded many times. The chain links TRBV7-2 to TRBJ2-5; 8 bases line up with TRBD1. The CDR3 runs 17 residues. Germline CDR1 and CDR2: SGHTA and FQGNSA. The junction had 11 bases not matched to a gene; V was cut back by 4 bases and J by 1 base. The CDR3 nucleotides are TGTGCCAGCAGCTCAGCAGGGGGCGGGGCGACCCAAGAGACCCAGTACTTC. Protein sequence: CASSSAGGGATQETQYF.

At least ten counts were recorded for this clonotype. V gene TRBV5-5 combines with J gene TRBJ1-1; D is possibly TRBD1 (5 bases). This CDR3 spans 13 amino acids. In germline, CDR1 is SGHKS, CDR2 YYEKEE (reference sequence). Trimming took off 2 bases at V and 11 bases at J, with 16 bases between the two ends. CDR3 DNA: TGTGCCAGCAGCTTCGGGGGGGAGGGAGAGGCTTTCTTT. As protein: CASSFGGEGEAFF.